The T cell receptor (beta chain) under discussion was sequenced for a study of cytomegalovirus exposure and HLA in healthy donors. Study details: The study placed around 80% of its approximately 400 genotyped donors in the Caucasian-associated ancestry cluster.

Findings and caveats of the study: Accurate prediction of HLA-A and HLA-B alleles (for most subjects) was reportedly achieved from TCR beta sequences. The authors assumed roughly uniform sequencing depth across donors for presence/absence analyses.

60 Vbeta and 13 Jbeta primers were used in PCR. Here immunoSEQ multiplex PCR was the method, and the copy in TCRdb shows in-frame clones only, minus some. The sample records 60,000 to 70,000 clones, around 75% being singletons. The length of the CDR3 is 15 residues. The germline gives CDR1 WNHNN, CDR2 SYGVQD (reference sequence). V dropped 2 bases and J dropped 4; count of bases not matched to a gene: 5. This clone occurred a few times. Its antigen is as yet unknown. The TCR was taken from a man between 60 and 75 years old in good health and CMV-seropositive. The chain couples TRBV10-1 to TRBJ1-2; 9 bases fit TRBD1. The sample taken for sequencing was PBMCs. CDR3 sequence (DNA): TGCGCCAGCAGTGAGAGGACAGGGGAATTCTATGGCTACACCTTC. This translates into CASSERTGEFYGYTF.